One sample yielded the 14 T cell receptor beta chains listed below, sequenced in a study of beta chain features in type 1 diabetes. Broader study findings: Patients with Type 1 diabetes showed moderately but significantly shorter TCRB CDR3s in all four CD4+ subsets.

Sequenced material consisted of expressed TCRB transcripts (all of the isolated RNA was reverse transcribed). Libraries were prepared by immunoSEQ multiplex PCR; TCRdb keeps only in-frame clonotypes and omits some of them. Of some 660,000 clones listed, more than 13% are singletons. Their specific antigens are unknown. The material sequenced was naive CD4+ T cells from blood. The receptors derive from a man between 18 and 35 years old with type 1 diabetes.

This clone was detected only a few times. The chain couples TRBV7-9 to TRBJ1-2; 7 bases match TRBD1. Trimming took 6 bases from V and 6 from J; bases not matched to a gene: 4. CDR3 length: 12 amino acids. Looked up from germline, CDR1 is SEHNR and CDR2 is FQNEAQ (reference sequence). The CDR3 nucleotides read TGTGCCAGCAGTCAGGGGACAGATGGCTACACCTTC. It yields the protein CASSQGTDGYTF.

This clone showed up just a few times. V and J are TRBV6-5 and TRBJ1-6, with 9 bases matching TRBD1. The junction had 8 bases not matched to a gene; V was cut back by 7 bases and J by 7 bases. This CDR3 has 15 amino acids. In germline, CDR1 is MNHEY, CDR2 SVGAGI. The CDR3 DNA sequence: TGTGCCAGCAACTCTCCGGGACAGGGAAATTCACCCCTCCACTTT. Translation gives CASNSPGQGNSPLHF.

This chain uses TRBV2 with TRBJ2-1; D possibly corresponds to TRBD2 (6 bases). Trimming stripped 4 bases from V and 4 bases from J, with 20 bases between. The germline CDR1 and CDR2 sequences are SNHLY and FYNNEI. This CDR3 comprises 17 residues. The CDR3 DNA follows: TGTGCCAGCAGTGCGGGACTTTACTTGAAGGCTTACAATGAGCAGTTCTTC. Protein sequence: CASSAGLYLKAYNEQFF. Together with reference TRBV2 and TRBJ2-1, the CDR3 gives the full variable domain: EPEVTQTPSHQVTQMGQEVILRCVPISNHLYFYWYRQILGQKVEFLVSFYNNEISEKSEIFDDQFSVERPDGSNFTLKIRSTKLEDSAMYFCASSAGLYLKAYNEQFFGPGTRLTVL.

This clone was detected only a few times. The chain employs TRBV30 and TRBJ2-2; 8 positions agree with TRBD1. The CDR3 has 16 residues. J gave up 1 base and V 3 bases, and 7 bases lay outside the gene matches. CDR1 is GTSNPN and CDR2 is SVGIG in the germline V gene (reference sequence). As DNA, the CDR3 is TGTGCCTGGAGCCGCGCGGGGACAGGGAACACCGGGGAGCTGTTTTTT. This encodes CAWSRAGTGNTGELFF.

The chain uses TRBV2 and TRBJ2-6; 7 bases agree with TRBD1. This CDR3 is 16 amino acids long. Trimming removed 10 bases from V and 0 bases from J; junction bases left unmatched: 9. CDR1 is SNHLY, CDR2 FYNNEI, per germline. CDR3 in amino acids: CATPTGASSGANVLTF. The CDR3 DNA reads TGTGCCACCCCCACAGGGGCAAGCTCTGGGGCCAACGTCCTGACTTTC.

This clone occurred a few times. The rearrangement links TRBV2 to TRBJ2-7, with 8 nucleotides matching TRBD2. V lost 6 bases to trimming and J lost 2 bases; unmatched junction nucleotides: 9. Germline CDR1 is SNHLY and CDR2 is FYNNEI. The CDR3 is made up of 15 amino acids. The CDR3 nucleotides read TGTGCCAGCAGCTACGGGGGGGCCAGAACCTACGAGCAGTACTTC. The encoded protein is CASSYGGARTYEQYF.

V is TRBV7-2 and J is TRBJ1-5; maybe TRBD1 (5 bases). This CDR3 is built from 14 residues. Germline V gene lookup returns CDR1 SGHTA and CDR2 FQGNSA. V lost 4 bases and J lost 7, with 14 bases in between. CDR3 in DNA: TGTGCCAGCAGCTCTTACGGCAGGGAGCAGCCCCAGCATTTT. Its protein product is CASSSYGREQPQHF.

Written as DNA, the CDR3 is TGTGCCAGCAGCACCGGGACTAGCGGGCCCACAGATACGCAGTATTTT. Translated, it gives CASSTGTSGPTDTQYF. The rearrangement uses TRBV7-2 and TRBJ2-3, with 12 nucleotides matching TRBD2. From germline, CDR1 is SGHTA and CDR2 FQGNSA. After removal of 5 bases from V and 2 bases from J, the junction contained 5 bases not matched to a gene. There are 16 residues in the CDR3.

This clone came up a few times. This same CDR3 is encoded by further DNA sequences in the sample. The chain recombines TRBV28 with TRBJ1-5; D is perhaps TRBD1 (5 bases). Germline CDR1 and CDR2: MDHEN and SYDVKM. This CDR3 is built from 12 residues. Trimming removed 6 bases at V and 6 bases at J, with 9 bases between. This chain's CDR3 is CASRQGSQPQHF. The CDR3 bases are TGTGCCAGCAGGCAGGGTAGTCAGCCCCAGCATTTT.

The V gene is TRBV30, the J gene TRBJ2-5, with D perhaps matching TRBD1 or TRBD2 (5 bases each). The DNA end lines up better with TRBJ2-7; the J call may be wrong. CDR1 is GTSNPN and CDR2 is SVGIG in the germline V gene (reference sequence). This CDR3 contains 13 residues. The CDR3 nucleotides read TGTGCCTGGAGTGTGGGGGTAACTTACGAGCAGTACTTC. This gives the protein CAWSVGVTYEQYF.

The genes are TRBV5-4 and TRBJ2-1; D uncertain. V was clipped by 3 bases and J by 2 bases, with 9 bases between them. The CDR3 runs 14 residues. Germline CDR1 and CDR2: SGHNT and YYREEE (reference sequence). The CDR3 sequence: CASSSGLAYNEQFF. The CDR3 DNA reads TGTGCCAGCAGCTCCGGGTTAGCCTACAATGAGCAGTTCTTC.

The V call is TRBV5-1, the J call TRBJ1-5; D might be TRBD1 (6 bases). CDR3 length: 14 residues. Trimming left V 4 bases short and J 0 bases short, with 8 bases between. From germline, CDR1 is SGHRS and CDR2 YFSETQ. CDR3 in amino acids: CASSETGSNQPQHF. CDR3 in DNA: TGCGCCAGCAGCGAGACAGGTAGCAATCAGCCCCAGCATTTT.

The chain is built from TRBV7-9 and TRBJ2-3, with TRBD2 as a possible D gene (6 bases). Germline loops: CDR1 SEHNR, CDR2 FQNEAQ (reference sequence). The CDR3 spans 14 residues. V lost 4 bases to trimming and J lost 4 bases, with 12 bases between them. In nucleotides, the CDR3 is TGTGCCAGCAGCTACACCGGGGAGGCAGATACGCAGTATTTT. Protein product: CASSYTGEADTQYF.

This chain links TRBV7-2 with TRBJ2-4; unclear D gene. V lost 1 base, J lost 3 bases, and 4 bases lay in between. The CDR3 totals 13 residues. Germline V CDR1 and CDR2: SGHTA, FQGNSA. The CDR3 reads CASSLDGKNIQYF. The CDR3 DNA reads TGTGCCAGCAGCTTAGATGGCAAAAACATTCAGTACTTC.